Here is one TCR beta chain with its context. Antigen specificity is unknown. The data belong to a study of shared clonotypes between healthy human individuals. Background on the study: Per donor, CD8 memory used one plate, CD8 naive used two, CD4 memory used three and CD4 naive used three. Study outcomes and limitations: Blood alone was sampled, and tissue repertoires likely differ.

In the sorted-subset replicate PCRs, 150 to 200 ng DNA, tens of thousands of T cell genomes, was used. Clones were sequenced by immunoSEQ multiplex PCR, and TCRdb holds only the in-frame ones, with some missing. This repertoire shows approximately 600,000 clones, approximately 95% found once; its top ten account for over 0.09%. Trimming left V 3 bases short and J 2 bases short, with 15 bases between. The CDR3 loop spans 15 amino acids. Germline V gene sequence: CDR1 SGHRS, CDR2 YFSETQ. CD45RO-negative cells were positively selected for CCR7, leaving out terminally differentiated effector memory CD45RA+ cells. Donation came from healthy HIV-negative adults that had no recent acute infections or vaccinations.

The sequence came from a woman aged 25 to 39 in good health. Sequences were obtained from naive CD8+ T cells sorted from blood. The V call is TRBV5-1, the J call TRBJ2-7, with D perhaps matching TRBD1 or TRBD2 (6 bases each). The CDR3 spells CASSWGREQPYEQYF. CDR3 DNA sequence: TGCGCCAGCAGCTGGGGGCGGGAACAGCCCTACGAGCAGTACTTC.